This T cell receptor beta chain was observed in a study of tumor and adjacent non-tumor tissue in lung cancer. The library came from three nested PCR rounds adapted from ARM-PCR protocols. TCRdb recomputed calls from the multiplex PCR reads with MiXCR, one row per CDR3 protein. This table holds more than 85,000 distinct CDR3 sequences, about three fifths found once. There are 16 residues in the CDR3. In germline, CDR1 is MNHEY, CDR2 SVGAGI. Overall study results and limits: TCR diversity was significantly greater in tumor than normal lung tissue. Tumor repertoires had a smaller top 100 clone share than normal lung.

As for this clonotype: Its antigen is not known. Since a much larger clone is just one base distant, this may be a read error.

No cell sorting was done before RNA was extracted from the tissue. V usage is TRBV6-5 and J usage is TRBJ1-1; a weak D match, TRBD1 (6 bases). Sequencing was done on a sample of lung tumor tissue. The TCR sequence derives from a man between 65 and 85 years old with non-small cell lung cancer. This CDR3 reads CGSSRRGRVKNTEAFF. In DNA, the CDR3 is TGTGGCAGCAGCCGCCGGGGGCGGGTTAAGAACACTGAAGCTTTCTTT.